This T cell receptor (beta chain) originates from a study of blood T cell repertoires in COVID-19. Across the study: Acute and convalescent COVID-19 samples came from the United States, Italy and Spain. T cells, B-cell-depleted T cells, or PBMCs supplied cDNA or gDNA.

In the original processing: Amplifying reference gene primers gave estimates of nucleated cell counts. The repertoire was sequenced with immunoSEQ multiplex PCR; TCRdb's copy has only in-frame clones and lacks some. V and J calls and clone size are as listed in that table; D and trimming were resolved from the DNA. The sample carries some 45,000 clones, about 83% recorded once. The V gene end was trimmed by 1 base and the J gene end by 0 bases; junction bases not matched to a gene: 14. This CDR3 comprises 20 residues. CDR1 and CDR2 (germline): SGHVS, FQNEAQ. Sequencing used peripheral blood. The receptor's source is an elderly man in a cohort sampled during active COVID-19. The chain couples TRBV7-8 to TRBJ1-5; TRBD1 agrees at 8 bases. The DNA of the CDR3 is TGTGCCAGCAGCTTAGTAGCTGGGGGCAGGGGGCTGATTAGCAATCAGCCCCAGCATTTT. This codes for CASSLVAGGRGLISNQPQHF.